Listed here are 19 T cell receptor beta chains from one sample, sequenced in a study of T-cell reconstitution after alpha-beta-depleted transplantation in children. As it was prepared, the TCRbeta library received unique molecular identifiers. Each CDR3 protein gets one entry after TCRdb re-called the PCR reads with MiXCR. The profile shows roughly 500,000 distinct CDR3 sequences, about a sixth of them singletons. Sequenced material: PBMCs from the stem cell graft donor, taken from the stem cell graft. The receptors originated from a human donor who donated a stem cell graft to a child with acute lymphoblastic leukemia.

V is TRBV5-1 and J is TRBJ2-1, with unresolved D. V lost 5 bases and J lost 5, with 5 bases in between. The CDR3 runs 11 residues. Germline lookup yields CDR1 SGHRS and CDR2 YFSETQ. CDR3: CASRHNNEQFF. As DNA, the CDR3 is TGCGCCAGCAGGCACAACAATGAGCAGTTCTTC.

The V gene is TRBV20-1, the J gene TRBJ1-1, with D uncertain. The CDR3 is 13 amino acids. V was clipped by 1 base and J by 6 bases, with 12 bases between them. Germline V lookup: CDR1 DFQATT, CDR2 SNEGSKA (reference sequence). The CDR3 protein is CSARAGYGPEAFF. DNA of the CDR3: TGCAGTGCTAGAGCGGGGTACGGGCCTGAAGCTTTCTTT.

This clonotype showed up just a few times. The rearrangement uses TRBV7-9 and TRBJ1-1; 7 nucleotides align to TRBD1. The CDR3 consists of 16 residues. The junction had 8 bases not matched to a gene; V was cut back by 1 base and J by 3 bases. CDR1 and CDR2 (germline): SEHNR, FQNEAQ (reference sequence). Here the CDR3 reads CASSLDTTGAYTEAFF. In DNA form, the CDR3 reads TGTGCCAGCAGCTTAGATACTACAGGGGCCTACACTGAAGCTTTCTTT.

Only a few counts were recorded for this clonotype. The chain couples TRBV24-1 to TRBJ2-5; 7 nucleotides match TRBD1. The ends lost 5 bases at V and 5 bases at J; junction bases unmatched: 13. Germline lookup yields CDR1 KGHDR and CDR2 SFDVKD. The CDR3 has 16 amino acids. CDR3 in DNA: TGTGCCACCAGTGCCCAAAGACAGGGTACTTGGGAGACCCAGTACTTC. Its protein is CATSAQRQGTWETQYF.

This chain links TRBV4-2 with TRBJ2-7; D might be TRBD2 (5 bases). V dropped 3 bases and J dropped 4 bases, with 10 bases sitting between them. Germline V gene lookup returns CDR1 LGHNA and CDR2 YNFKEQ. This CDR3 comprises 13 residues. CDR3 in amino acids: CASSHPGIYEQYF. In DNA, the CDR3 is TGTGCCAGCAGCCACCCGGGGATTTACGAGCAGTACTTC.

This clonotype was recorded a few times. The chain uses TRBV9 and TRBJ1-2; D is uncertain. In germline, CDR1 is SGDLS, CDR2 YYNGEE. CDR3 length: 17 residues. The ends were cut back, 0 bases at V and 4 bases at J, with 19 bases in the middle. As DNA, the CDR3 is TGTGCCAGCAGCGTAGGCTTTCGTGAGGGCGGAAGCTATGGCTACACCTTC. Protein: CASSVGFREGGSYGYTF. The entire variable domain, with the rest obtained from reference TRBV9 and TRBJ1-2, is as follows: DSGVTQTPKHLITATGQRVTLRCSPRSGDLSVYWYQQSLDQGLQFLIQYYNGEERAKGNILERFSAQQFPDLHSELNLSSLELGDSALYFCASSVGFREGGSYGYTFGSGTRLTVV.

J is TRBJ1-5 and V is TRBV12-3 or TRBV12-4, with D maybe TRBD1 (6 bases). Trimming took off 4 bases at V and 4 bases at J, with 20 bases between the two ends. The CDR3 is 17 residues long. This CDR3 reads CASSSSPGRGSNQPQHF. The CDR3 coding sequence is TGTGCCAGCAGTTCCTCCCCTGGCAGGGGAAGTAATCAGCCCCAGCATTTT.

In its sample, this clonotype was seen a few times. This CDR3 reads CASQKQAGLDNEQFF. The DNA for the CDR3 is TGCGCCAGCCAAAAACAAGCGGGACTCGACAATGAGCAGTTCTTC. V usage is TRBV5-1 and J usage is TRBJ2-1, with 7 bases aligning to TRBD2. The CDR3 is made up of 15 amino acids. V trimming: 7 bases; J trimming: 5 bases; junction bases outside the gene matches: 12. The germline V gene encodes CDR1 SGHRS and CDR2 YFSETQ.

This clonotype occurred many times. The V and J genes are TRBV5-5 and TRBJ2-5; TRBD1 matches at 8 bases. After removal of 2 bases from V and 5 bases from J, the junction contained 5 bases not matched to a gene. Per the germline V gene, CDR1 is SGHKS and CDR2 is YYEKEE (reference sequence). CDR3 length: 14 amino acids. CDR3 coding DNA: TGTGCCAGCAGCTTAAACAGGGGGAGGGAGACCCAGTACTTC. Its translation is CASSLNRGRETQYF.

V usage is TRBV5-5 and J usage is TRBJ2-2, with 7 bases matching TRBD2. CDR1 is SGHKS and CDR2 is YYEKEE in the germline V gene (reference sequence). The CDR3 contains 16 residues. With V trimmed by 2 bases and J by 4 bases, 8 bases remained unmatched. The CDR3 region has the DNA TGTGCCAGCAGCTTACCACTAGCGCGGGGCACCGGGGAGCTGTTTTTT. This gives the protein CASSLPLARGTGELFF.

This clonotype appeared once. The chain links TRBV5-1 to TRBJ1-4; D is ambiguous. This CDR3 spans 15 amino acids. The germline gives CDR1 SGHRS, CDR2 YFSETQ. V was clipped by 0 bases and J by 3 bases, with 9 bases between them. CDR3 in DNA: TGCGCCAGCAGCTTGGCCCCCGGAGCTAATGAAAAACTGTTTTTT. Its protein product is CASSLAPGANEKLFF.

This clonotype has ten or more counts. The chain is built from TRBV6-6 and TRBJ1-1; D gene ambiguous. Germline CDR1 is MNHNY and CDR2 is SVGAGI (reference sequence). With 2 bases removed from V and 7 bases from J, the gap between germline ends came to 8 bases. This CDR3 is built from 12 residues. The CDR3 region has the DNA TGTGCCAGCAGTTACCCGGGAGTTGAAGCTTTCTTT. Protein product: CASSYPGVEAFF.

In its sample, this clonotype was seen a few times. The chain has TRBV18 and TRBJ2-1; possible D gene TRBD1, 6 bases. CDR3 length: 14 amino acids. Germline CDR1 KGHSH, CDR2 LQKENI. V shed 3 bases and J shed 8 bases, with 14 bases lying between them. CDR3 DNA: TGTGCCAGCTCACCGGTGACAGGAGGCGATGAGCAGTTCTTC. This codes for CASSPVTGGDEQFF.

The rearrangement links TRBV11-2 to TRBJ2-1; maybe TRBD2 (5 bases). The germline V gene encodes CDR1 SGHAT and CDR2 FQNNGV. V lost 0 bases to trimming and J lost 7 bases, with 13 bases between them. The CDR3 contains 15 residues. The CDR3 nucleotides are TGTGCCAGCAGCTTAGATCTTCCTCGACTAAATGAGCAGTTCTTC. Translating gives CASSLDLPRLNEQFF.

The CDR3 nucleotides are TGTGCCAGCAGTTACTACCAACCGGGACAGGGGGCCCCTGAAGCTTTCTTT. This codes for CASSYYQPGQGAPEAFF. J is TRBJ1-1 and V is TRBV6-5; TRBD1 agrees at 12 bases. V was pared by 1 base and J by 6 bases, with 9 bases of the junction left unmatched. The CDR3 sequence is 17 residues long. Germline V gene data show CDR1 as MNHEY and CDR2 as SVGAGI.

The chain carries TRBV12-3 or TRBV12-4 and TRBJ1-5; no clear D gene. The CDR3 is 14 residues long. V was shortened by 4 bases and J by 7 bases, with 14 bases between the two germline ends. CDR3 nucleotide sequence: TGTGCCAGCAGTTCGGGGAGGAGAGAACAGCCCCAGCATTTT. Translated, it gives CASSSGRREQPQHF.

The rearrangement links TRBV7-8 to TRBJ1-4; a weak D match, TRBD1 (5 bases). With 2 bases removed from V and 8 bases from J, the gap between germline ends came to 15 bases. Germline V gene data show CDR1 as SGHVS and CDR2 as FQNEAQ. This CDR3 contains 15 residues. The CDR3 sequence: CASSLNSQGREKLFF. CDR3 DNA: TGTGCCAGCAGCTTAAACTCGCAGGGCCGGGAAAAACTGTTTTTT.

This clonotype has only a few counts. The chain employs TRBV20-1 and TRBJ2-1; the D gene is possibly TRBD2 (6 bases). Looked up from germline, CDR1 is DFQATT and CDR2 is SNEGSKA (reference sequence). CDR3 size: 11 residues. The V and J ends lost 5 bases and 7 bases respectively, with 9 bases between them. The CDR3: CSADLANEQFF. The CDR3 DNA follows: TGCAGTGCTGACCTAGCGAATGAGCAGTTCTTC.

The chain has TRBV7-6 and TRBJ1-1; a possible D gene is TRBD1 (6 bases). This CDR3 has 14 residues. V lost 5 bases and J lost 4, with 14 bases in between. Germline values: CDR1 SGHVS, CDR2 FNYEAQ. The CDR3 nucleotides read TGTGCCAGCAGCCCACTACAGGGTCCCACTGAAGCTTTCTTT. Amino acids: CASSPLQGPTEAFF.